Presented here are 3 T cell receptor beta chains from one specimen sequenced in a study of human T cells and chemical hapten exposure. Documented time point: patch test 1, 2 weeks after DPC sensitization. Treatment indicated: therapeutic diphenylcyclopropenone sensitization with weekly scalp DPC. TCRdb ran MiXCR on the RACE reads and lists one entry per CDR3 protein. The sample carries approximately 400,000 distinct CDR3 sequences, 4.8% recorded once. This specimen was whole blood, taken in connection with sensitization to the hapten diphenylcyclopropenone (DPC). The receptor source for this set is a woman in her forties or fifties with alopecia areata. Some clones in this sample may be carry-over from other donors' samples.

This clonotype was observed many times. This rearrangement joins TRBV18 to TRBJ2-1; D uncertain. Germline V gene data show CDR1 as KGHSH and CDR2 as LQKENI. Trimming removed 3 bases from V and 8 bases from J, with 11 bases in between. The CDR3 runs to 13 residues. The CDR3 DNA is TGTGCCAGCTCACCTCCTCACGGAGATGAGCAGTTCTTC. It specifies CASSPPHGDEQFF.

This clonotype has at least ten counts. This rearrangement joins TRBV28 to TRBJ2-1, with D perhaps TRBD1 (5 bases). The CDR3 is 15 amino acids. Trimming cost V 6 bases and J 0 bases, with 12 bases left between them. Per the germline V gene, CDR1 is MDHEN and CDR2 is SYDVKM. The CDR3 here is CASRVQGSSYNEQFF. CDR3 sequence (DNA): TGTGCCAGCAGGGTCCAGGGCAGCTCCTACAATGAGCAGTTCTTC.

This clonotype was found many times. The V gene is TRBV20-1, the J gene TRBJ2-1; D not resolved. This CDR3 spans 12 amino acids. CDR1 DFQATT and CDR2 SNEGSKA come from the germline V gene (reference sequence). V shed 3 bases and J shed 7 bases, with 10 bases lying between them. The chain's CDR3 is CSARETGNEQFF. The CDR3 DNA sequence: TGCAGTGCTAGGGAGACTGGGAATGAGCAGTTCTTC.